This TCR beta chain originates from a study of T cell clusters in autoimmune cytopenias. Study as a whole: TRB sequencing had a median approximately 50,000 reads and 2,000 to 3,000 distinct clonotypes per sample. Study-level results: TRB repertoire shifts in secondary cytopenia and chronic lymphocytic leukemia mostly reflected lymphoma, not autoimmunity.

TRB was amplified by touch-down multiplex PCR, primer pools A and B combined. No DNA is given; TCRdb re-called the multiplex PCR reads and lists each CDR3 protein once. This sample's table reports under 15,000 distinct CDR3 sequences. Some 38,000 genome equivalents of blood DNA were amplified for TRB. The CDR3 is made up of 14 amino acids. Germline V lookup: CDR1 MNHEY, CDR2 SVGAGI. With respect to this clonotype: Its antigen remains unknown.

The TCR comes from a human donor with an autoimmune cytopenia or autoimmune hepatitis (not recorded which). Input material: peripheral blood. The rearrangement uses TRBV6-5 and TRBJ1-2; the D call from TCRdb, TRBD1, cannot be confirmed without DNA. The CDR3: CASSARTGVYGYTF.